Listed below are T cell receptor beta chains from one sample, sequenced in a study of vaccination and CD4 T cells after COVID-19. TCRdb re-derived calls from the PCR reads in MiXCR, one entry per CDR3 protein. The sample gives more than 9,000 distinct CDR3 sequences, under 80% of which show up once; roughly 18% is in the top ten. These receptors have no identified antigens. Sequencing was done on a sample of CD4+ T cells from blood, cultured in vitro. Receptors were obtained from a human donor who had recovered from COVID-19. The CDR3 runs from the conserved cysteine through the conserved F or W. Fields, in order: CDR3 protein, V gene, J gene.

CDR3 protein: CASSYSPQNSPLHF
V gene: TRBV6-5
J gene: TRBJ1-6

CDR3 protein: CASSFPSETQYF
V gene: TRBV7-9
J gene: TRBJ2-5

CDR3 protein: CASSLVLAGTYNEQFF
V gene: TRBV11-3
J gene: TRBJ2-1

CDR3 protein: CASSSSGGGEQYF
V gene: TRBV7-9
J gene: TRBJ2-7

CDR3 protein: CASSLVGQNEQYF
V gene: TRBV7-2
J gene: TRBJ2-7

CDR3 protein: CASSFNGGYTF
V gene: TRBV5-1
J gene: TRBJ1-2

CDR3 protein: CASSGGPLERSSYEQYF
V gene: TRBV14
J gene: TRBJ2-7

CDR3 protein: CASSQGEQGYQPQHF
V gene: TRBV4-1
J gene: TRBJ1-5

CDR3 protein: CAISESDRVSGTEAFF
V gene: TRBV10-3
J gene: TRBJ1-1

CDR3 protein: CASLVRGAGTQYF
V gene: TRBV5-8
J gene: TRBJ2-5

CDR3 protein: CASLKGTGETQYF
V gene: TRBV10-2
J gene: TRBJ2-5

CDR3 protein: CASSLLGQGGEQYF
V gene: TRBV7-2
J gene: TRBJ2-7

CDR3 protein: CSAQTGRNQPQHF
V gene: TRBV20-1
J gene: TRBJ1-5

CDR3 protein: CASNQGGGAGVSEAFF
V gene: TRBV7-9
J gene: TRBJ1-1

CDR3 protein: CASSDRSNTGELFF
V gene: TRBV19
J gene: TRBJ2-2

CDR3 protein: CASSLFRSSGNTIYF
V gene: TRBV7-2
J gene: TRBJ1-3

CDR3 protein: CASRGRAGQLDSPLHF
V gene: TRBV19
J gene: TRBJ1-6

CDR3 protein: CASSLGLAGPRRSDTQYF
V gene: TRBV11-2
J gene: TRBJ2-3

CDR3 protein: CASSQDMELGSSQHF
V gene: TRBV6-1
J gene: TRBJ1-5

CDR3 protein: CSAGGVGAGEQFF
V gene: TRBV20-1
J gene: TRBJ2-1

CDR3 protein: CASSLSQPSGSNEQFF
V gene: TRBV7-3
J gene: TRBJ2-1

CDR3 protein: CASSLGTSALNTRYF
V gene: TRBV7-2
J gene: TRBJ2-3

CDR3 protein: CASSRAREGPEQFF
V gene: TRBV19
J gene: TRBJ2-1

CDR3 protein: CAWSNVGDEQYF
V gene: TRBV30
J gene: TRBJ2-7

CDR3 protein: CASSLESTRGYEQYF
V gene: TRBV11-3
J gene: TRBJ2-7

CDR3 protein: CASSRRTIGGAADTQYF
V gene: TRBV4-1
J gene: TRBJ2-3

CDR3 protein: CASSLDRREQYF
V gene: TRBV7-2
J gene: TRBJ2-7

CDR3 protein: CASSDQGNTEAFF
V gene: TRBV6-1
J gene: TRBJ1-1

CDR3 protein: CASSSGGRIDTQYF
V gene: TRBV27
J gene: TRBJ2-3

CDR3 protein: CASSGGGYSNQPQHF
V gene: TRBV6-1
J gene: TRBJ1-5

CDR3 protein: CASSLMGGGTEAFF
V gene: TRBV7-2
J gene: TRBJ1-1

CDR3 protein: CASSFQGSTEAFF
V gene: TRBV7-3
J gene: TRBJ1-1

CDR3 protein: CASTLRGLAGGLRFASYNEQFF
V gene: TRBV27
J gene: TRBJ2-1

CDR3 protein: CSASTGANQPQHF
V gene: TRBV20-1
J gene: TRBJ1-5

CDR3 protein: CASSLELAGDNEQFF
V gene: TRBV5-1
J gene: TRBJ2-1

CDR3 protein: CAISGRGGAEAFF
V gene: TRBV10-3
J gene: TRBJ1-1

CDR3 protein: CASSSPGGSTDTQYF
V gene: TRBV7-9
J gene: TRBJ2-3

CDR3 protein: CAWRLLGASGGGIQYF
V gene: TRBV30
J gene: TRBJ2-4

CDR3 protein: CSASRGPDTEAFF
V gene: TRBV20-1
J gene: TRBJ1-1